This TCR beta chain was identified in a study of blood T cell repertoires in COVID-19. Turning to the study itself: Acute-phase and convalescent COVID-19 samples originated in the United States, Italy and Spain. In each case, the material was cDNA or gDNA derived from T cells, B-cell-depleted T cells, or PBMCs.

In the source study's methods: Reference gene primer amplification gave nucleated cell count estimates. Here immunoSEQ multiplex PCR was the method, and the copy in TCRdb shows in-frame clones only, minus some. V and J calls and clone size are as listed in that table; D and trimming were resolved from the DNA. The sample lists around 260,000 clones, around 87% seen once, with 2% to 3% in the top ten. Sequencing was performed on peripheral blood. This TCR was sampled from a woman between 45 and 60 years old with acute or convalescent COVID-19.

For the CDR3, the DNA is TGTGCCAGCAGTTTAATCGGGACAGGGGCCGGGGAGACCCAGTACTTC. As protein: CASSLIGTGAGETQYF. The chain employs TRBV28 and TRBJ2-5, with 10 nucleotides matching TRBD1. The CDR3 covers 16 residues. Germline values: CDR1 MDHEN, CDR2 SYDVKM. Trimming removed 2 bases from V and 5 bases from J; junction bases left unmatched: 8. Looking up the rest from reference TRBV28 and TRBJ2-5 gives the full variable domain: DVKVTQSSRYLVKRTGEKVFLECVQDMDHENMFWYRQDPGLGLRLIYFSYDVKMKEKGDIPEGYSVSREKKERFSLILESASTNQTSMYLCASSLIGTGAGETQYFGPGTRLLVL.